Listed below are T cell receptor beta chains from one sample, sequenced in a study of T cell changes during pregnancy in multiple sclerosis. This table comes from immunoSEQ multiplex PCR, and its TCRdb copy is limited to in-frame clones, with some not included. This sample yields tens of thousands of clones, of which 90% to 95% are seen a single time; 7.5% to 10% belongs to the top ten. The sequences come from CD8+ T cells from peripheral blood mononuclear cells, collected before pregnancy. Receptors originate from a female donor with multiple sclerosis, enrolled in a pregnancy study. Both conserved end residues are part of each CDR3. A D gene is named only where the DNA matches it firmly. The size field is filled for only some rows; it gives once, few, many or a size class.

D	V	size	J	DNA	CDR3
NA	TRBV27	NA	TRBJ2-3	TGTGCCAGCAGTTTACGGGGCGGGGGCACAGATACGCAGTATTTT	CASSLRGGGTDTQYF
NA	TRBV21-1	once	TRBJ2-7	TGTGCCAGCAGCAAAGGTTGGGGGGTCGAGCAGTACTTC	CASSKGWGVEQYF
NA	TRBV11-2	few	TRBJ2-1	TGTGCCAGCAGCTTAGGTACGGGAGAGCTTGGTGAAGAGCAGTTCTTC	CASSLGTGELGEEQFF
NA	TRBV9	NA	TRBJ2-3	TGTGCCAGCAGCGGGTTAGGGCAGCGGGGCACAGATACGCAGTATTTT	CASSGLGQRGTDTQYF
TRBD1	TRBV5-1	once	TRBJ1-3	TGCGCCAGCAGCCCGGGACAGGGAGGTAACACCATATATTTT	CASSPGQGGNTIYF
NA	TRBV6-1	NA	TRBJ2-1	TGTGCCAGCAGGGGGGGCTACAATGAGCAGTTCTTC	CASRGGYNEQFF
NA	TRBV2	NA	TRBJ2-7	TGTGCCAGCAGTGAACAGACCTACGAGCAGTACTTC	CASSEQTYEQYF
TRBD1	TRBV23-1	NA	TRBJ2-2	TGCGCCAGCAGTCAATCGAGGGGACAGGGGAGGGCCGGGGAGCTGTTTTTT	CASSQSRGQGRAGELFF
NA	TRBV7-9	NA	TRBJ2-7	TGTGCCAGCAGCTCCCGCTACGAGCAGTACTTC	CASSSRYEQYF
NA	TRBV9	NA	TRBJ2-7	TGTGCCAGCAGCGCCCGGGGGTTGGGGGACGAGCAGTACTTC	CASSARGLGDEQYF
TRBD1	TRBV12-5	NA	TRBJ1-2	TGTGCTAGTGGATCAGGGGGCTCCTCCTATGGCTACACCTTC	CASGSGGSSYGYTF
NA	TRBV7-6	few	TRBJ1-1	TGTGCCAGCAGCTTAGGACTGACGATGAACACTGAAGCTTTCTTT	CASSLGLTMNTEAFF
NA	TRBV10-1	once	TRBJ2-7	TGCGCCATCTACGCGGGTCCTACCTACGAGCAGTACTTC	CAIYAGPTYEQYF
TRBD2	TRBV15	once	TRBJ2-7	TGTGCCACCAGCAGAGACCCCAGCGGGAGAGACTACTACGAGCAGTACTTC	CATSRDPSGRDYYEQYF
NA	TRBV7-2	NA	TRBJ2-3	TGTGCCAGCAGCTGGACCGGGAACACAGATACGCAGTATTTT	CASSWTGNTDTQYF
TRBD2	TRBV19	NA	TRBJ2-2	TGTGCCAGTACCTGGTCGGGGGGGAACACCGGGGAGCTGTTTTTT	CASTWSGGNTGELFF
TRBD1	TRBV7-9	NA	TRBJ2-3	TGTGCCAGCAGCCCAGGACAGGGGCCAGATACGCAGTATTTT	CASSPGQGPDTQYF
TRBD1	TRBV11-1	NA	TRBJ2-2	TGTGCCAGCAGCTCCGGACAGGGAGTCACCGGGGAGCTGTTTTTT	CASSSGQGVTGELFF
TRBD1	TRBV6-5	NA	TRBJ2-1	TGTGCCAGCAGTTATGGACAGGGGGCGTATGAGCAGTTCTTC	CASSYGQGAYEQFF
NA	TRBV7-2	once	TRBJ2-1	TGTGCCAGCAGCCCTATGGTGGGGCTCTCCTACAATGAGCAGTTCTTC	CASSPMVGLSYNEQFF
NA	TRBV2	NA	TRBJ1-2	TGTGCCAGCAGTGAAGCTTGGGGGCCGGGGTATGGCTACACCTTC	CASSEAWGPGYGYTF
TRBD1	TRBV2	NA	TRBJ2-2	TGTGCCAGACAGGGGGCTTCAACCGGGGAGCTGTTTTTT	CARQGASTGELFF
TRBD2	TRBV6-5	NA	TRBJ2-5	TGTGCCAGCAGTTACTTAGCGGGAGTCGGGGAGACCCAGTACTTC	CASSYLAGVGETQYF
TRBD2	TRBV4-2	NA	TRBJ2-3	TGTGCCAGCAGGGCGGCGGGAGTCCTGGATACGCAGTATTTT	CASRAAGVLDTQYF
TRBD1	TRBV27	NA	TRBJ1-1	TGTGCCAGCAGTCGACAGGGGGTGACTGAAGCTTTCTTT	CASSRQGVTEAFF
NA	TRBV27	NA	TRBJ1-1	TGTGCCAGCAGCTCTCTGAAAGAGGAGGGGCTAAACACTGAAGCTTTCTTT	CASSSLKEEGLNTEAFF
TRBD1	TRBV28	NA	TRBJ1-5	TGTGCCAGCGGGGACAGGGGCACTGGTCAGCCCCAGCATTTT	CASGDRGTGQPQHF
NA	TRBV7-7	NA	TRBJ2-5	TGTGCTAGCAGTTTGGACAGAACGCTACAAGAGACCCAGTACTTC	CASSLDRTLQETQYF
TRBD1	TRBV10-3	NA	TRBJ1-1	TGTGCCATCAGCTACGGACAGGGTCTTGAAGCTTTCTTT	CAISYGQGLEAFF
TRBD1	TRBV25-1	NA	TRBJ1-1	TGTGCCAGCATTCCACAGGGGGTTGGCACTGAAGCTTTCTTT	CASIPQGVGTEAFF
TRBD2	TRBV9	NA	TRBJ2-1	TGTGCCAGCAGCGTGGCGGGAGGGACTTACAATGAGCAGTTCTTC	CASSVAGGTYNEQFF
NA	TRBV7-2	NA	TRBJ2-7	TGTGCCAGCAGCTTCCTCTACGAGCAGTACTTC	CASSFLYEQYF
TRBD1	TRBV7-6	NA	TRBJ2-6	TGTGCCAGCGGGACAGGGTTCGGGGCCAACGTCCTGACTTTC	CASGTGFGANVLTF
TRBD1	TRBV4-3	once	TRBJ2-7	TGCGCCAGCAGCCAAGATCCCGGACAGGGCTTCTACGAGCAGTACTTC	CASSQDPGQGFYEQYF
TRBD1	TRBV19	NA	TRBJ2-1	TGTGCCAGTAGTCAGGGGGTAAAGCAGTTCTTC	CASSQGVKQFF
TRBD2	TRBV9	once	TRBJ2-7	TGTGCCAGCAGCCTTGGGGGCCTAGCGGGAGGGTACGAGCAGTACTTC	CASSLGGLAGGYEQYF
TRBD2	TRBV29-1	NA	TRBJ2-2	TGCAGCGCCGAGGTCAGCGGGAGGTTGTCCGGGGAGCTGTTTTTT	CSAEVSGRLSGELFF
NA	TRBV4-2	NA	TRBJ1-5	TGTGCCAGCAGCCCGACACATAGCAATCAGCCCCAGCATTTT	CASSPTHSNQPQHF
NA	TRBV6-5	NA	TRBJ2-5	TGTGCCAGCCAAACCCCAGGGTTGGAGACCCAGTACTTC	CASQTPGLETQYF
NA	TRBV9	NA	TRBJ2-1	TGTGCCAGCAGCTCCGCGACTGTCGACAATGAGCAGTTCTTC	CASSSATVDNEQFF
TRBD1	TRBV29-1	NA	TRBJ2-6	TGCAGCGTGGGGACAGGGAGAGCTGGGGCCAACGTCCTGACTTTC	CSVGTGRAGANVLTF
TRBD1	TRBV2	once	TRBJ1-1	TGTGCCAGCAGTCGAACAGGGGGCTACACTGAAGCTTTCTTT	CASSRTGGYTEAFF
NA	TRBV9	NA	TRBJ2-2	TGTGCCAGCAGCGTCCCTAGGGGGGGAGGCACCGGGGAGCTGTTTTTT	CASSVPRGGGTGELFF
TRBD2	TRBV9	NA	TRBJ2-3	TGTGCCAGCAGCGTTAGCGGGAGGGCTGCAGATACGCAGTATTTT	CASSVSGRAADTQYF
NA	TRBV4-1	NA	TRBJ2-7	TGCGCCAGCAGCCTTCTAGACCAGAGCTCCTACGAGCAGTACTTC	CASSLLDQSSYEQYF
TRBD2	TRBV4-2	NA	TRBJ2-7	TGTGCCAGCAGCCAATTTGGCGGGAGCTCGTACGAGCAGTACTTC	CASSQFGGSSYEQYF
NA	TRBV6-5	NA	TRBJ2-7	TGTGCCAGCAGTCCAGGGTCTACCTACGAGCAGTACTTC	CASSPGSTYEQYF
TRBD2	TRBV7-9	NA	TRBJ2-5	TGTGCCAGCAGCTTAGCGTCCGCGGGAGGGCGAGAGACCCAGTACTTC	CASSLASAGGRETQYF
NA	TRBV19	NA	TRBJ2-2	TGTGCCAGTAGTATGTCTAGTCCTCCCGGGGAGCTGTTTTTT	CASSMSSPPGELFF
NA	TRBV5-6	NA	TRBJ2-1	TGTGCCAGCAGCTTCCCGCCTTACAGGGGGGGGGTAGACAATGAGCAGTTCTTC	CASSFPPYRGGVDNEQFF